This T cell receptor (beta chain) appears in the sequencing data of a study of T cells in tuberculosis. About the research overall: Sequenced TCRs come from CD1B-GMM tetramer-binding T cells. IGRA-negative adolescents, IGRA-positive adolescents with latent tuberculosis and adults with active tuberculosis formed this South African cohort.

The V gene's germline CDR1 is MNHEY and CDR2 SMNVEV (reference sequence). The CDR3 runs to 12 residues. V was trimmed by 6 bases and J by 0 bases, leaving 3 bases between them. Libraries were prepared by immunoSEQ multiplex PCR; TCRdb keeps only in-frame clonotypes and omits some of them. This sample has under 40,000 clones, with roughly 92% found just once. The chain is built from TRBV27 and TRBJ1-3; D remains ambiguous. The source is a donor between 5 and 29 years old with latent tuberculosis or without tuberculosis infection. Sequenced input: PBMCs. DNA of the CDR3: TGTGCCAGCAGGGCCTCTGGAAACACCATATATTTT. Encoded protein: CASRASGNTIYF.